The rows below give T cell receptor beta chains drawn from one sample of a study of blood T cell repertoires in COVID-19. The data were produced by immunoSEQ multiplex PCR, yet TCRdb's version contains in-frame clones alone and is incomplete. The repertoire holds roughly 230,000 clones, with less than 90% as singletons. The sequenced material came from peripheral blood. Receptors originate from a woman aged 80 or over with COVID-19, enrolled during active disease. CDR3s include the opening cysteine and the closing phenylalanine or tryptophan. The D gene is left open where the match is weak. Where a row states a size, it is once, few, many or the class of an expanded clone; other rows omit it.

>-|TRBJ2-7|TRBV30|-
TGTGCCTGGAGCGCGACTGGTTACGAGCAGTACTTC
CAWSATGYEQYF
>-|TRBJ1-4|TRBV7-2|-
TGTGCCAGCAGCTTAACAGCAACTAATGAAAAACTGTTTTTT
CASSLTATNEKLFF
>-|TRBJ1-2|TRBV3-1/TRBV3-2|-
TGTGCCAGCAGCCAAGAAGGAAGGGGTACTAACTATGGCTACACCTTC
CASSQEGRGTNYGYTF
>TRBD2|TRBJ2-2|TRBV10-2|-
TGCGCCAGTATAGCGGGGGGGCCGTCCGGGGAGCTGTTTTTT
CASIAGGPSGELFF
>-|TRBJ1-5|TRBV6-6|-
TGTGCCAGCATTTTCCAGGGTGCAAGCAATCAGCCCCAGCATTTT
CASIFQGASNQPQHF
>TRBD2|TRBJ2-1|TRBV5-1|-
TGCGCCAGCAGCTTGGGGTCTAGCGGGGGCCGGAGGGATGAGCAGTTCTTC
CASSLGSSGGRRDEQFF
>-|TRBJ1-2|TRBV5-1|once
TGCGCCAGCAGCTTCGAGGGTTCTTCTGGCTACACCTTC
CASSFEGSSGYTF
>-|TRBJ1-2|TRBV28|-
TGTGCCAGCAGTACCCCGCAGTATGGCTACACCTTC
CASSTPQYGYTF
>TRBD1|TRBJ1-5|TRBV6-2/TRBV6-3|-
TGTGCCAGCAGCGCCTTTACTTCCGGGACAGGGGAGGGTCAGCCCCAGCATTTT
CASSAFTSGTGEGQPQHF
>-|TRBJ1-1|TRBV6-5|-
TGTGCCAGCAGTTCTACAGAGAACACTGAAGCTTTCTTT
CASSSTENTEAFF
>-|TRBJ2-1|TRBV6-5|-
TGTGCCAGCAGCCCCGGAGGGGAAAAGAAGCAGTTCTTC
CASSPGGEKKQFF
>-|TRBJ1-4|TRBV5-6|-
TGTGCCAGCAGCTTGGTGCGAAAGACTAATGAAAAACTGTTTTTT
CASSLVRKTNEKLFF
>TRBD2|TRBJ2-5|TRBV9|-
TGTGCCAGCAGCGCTAGCGGGGGGGCCGGGGAGACCCAGTACTTC
CASSASGGAGETQYF
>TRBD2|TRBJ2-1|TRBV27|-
TGTGCCAGCAGTTTAGGAGCGGGGGGATACAATGAGCAGTTCTTC
CASSLGAGGYNEQFF
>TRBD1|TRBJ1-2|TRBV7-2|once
TGTGCCAGCAGAGGGGGCGCCTCTGGCTACACCTTC
CASRGGASGYTF
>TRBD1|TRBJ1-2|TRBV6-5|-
TGTGCCAGCAGTTACGTTGGGGGACAGGGCAACTATGGCTACACCTTC
CASSYVGGQGNYGYTF
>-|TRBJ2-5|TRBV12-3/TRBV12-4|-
TGTGCCAGCAGTGCCAGAAAGACCCAGTACTTC
CASSARKTQYF
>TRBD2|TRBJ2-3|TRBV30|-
TGTGCCTGGACGACTAGCGGGGGGGTGGCAGATACGCAGTATTTT
CAWTTSGGVADTQYF
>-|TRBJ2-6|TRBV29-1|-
TGCAGCGTTGATGACAGCTCTGGGGCCAACGTCCTGACTTTC
CSVDDSSGANVLTF
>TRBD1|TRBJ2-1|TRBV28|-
TGTGCCAGCAGTCCTGCGGGGGACAGGGGAAGGAATGAGCAGTTCTTC
CASSPAGDRGRNEQFF
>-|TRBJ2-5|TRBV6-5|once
TGTGCCAGCAGTTACTCCGGGGGGCTAGGGGAGACCCAGTACTTC
CASSYSGGLGETQYF
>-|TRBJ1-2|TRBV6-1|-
TGTGCCAGCAGTGAAAGATCAGGGATCCATGGCTACACCTTC
CASSERSGIHGYTF
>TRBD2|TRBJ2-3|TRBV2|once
TGTGCCAGCAGTGAAGGACTAGCGGGAAGCACAGATACGCAGTATTTT
CASSEGLAGSTDTQYF
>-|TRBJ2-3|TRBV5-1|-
TGCGCCAGCAGCTCCGGACAGACTAGCACAGATACGCAGTATTTT
CASSSGQTSTDTQYF
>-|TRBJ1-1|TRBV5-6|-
TGTGCCAGCAGCTTCGGACATTCGAACACTGAAGCTTTCTTT
CASSFGHSNTEAFF
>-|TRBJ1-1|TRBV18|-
TGTGCCAGCTCACCACGTGAAGCGGGTTTGAACACTGAAGCTTTCTTT
CASSPREAGLNTEAFF
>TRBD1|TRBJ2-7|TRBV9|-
TGTGCCAGCAGCCTCACATCCGGAGTGGGACAGGGAGATCCCGAGCAGTACTTC
CASSLTSGVGQGDPEQYF
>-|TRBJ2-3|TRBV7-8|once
TGTGCCAGCAGCCCAGGTCGGTTCAGCACAGATACGCAGTATTTT
CASSPGRFSTDTQYF
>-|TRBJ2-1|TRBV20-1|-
TGCAGTGCTAGGGCTGCATGGGAGCAGTTCTTC
CSARAAWEQFF
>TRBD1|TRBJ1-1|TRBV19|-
TGTGCCAGTAGTACCGGGGACAGAATGAACACTGAAGCTTTCTTT
CASSTGDRMNTEAFF
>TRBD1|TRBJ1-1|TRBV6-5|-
TGTGCCAGCAGTTACGGGACAGGGAGGGCTGAAGCTTTCTTT
CASSYGTGRAEAFF
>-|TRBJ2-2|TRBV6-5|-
TGTGCCAGCAGTTCTCCCGGGGAGCTGTTTTTT
CASSSPGELFF
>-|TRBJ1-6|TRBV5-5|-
TGTGCCAGCAGCTTCCAGGAACCACCCCTCCACTTT
CASSFQEPPLHF
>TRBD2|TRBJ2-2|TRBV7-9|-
TGTGCCAGCAGCTCCGGGACTAGCCCCGCCGGGGAGCTGTTTTTT
CASSSGTSPAGELFF
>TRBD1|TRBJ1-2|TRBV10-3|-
TGTGCCATCAGTCCCGGGACAGGGTATGGCTACACCTTC
CAISPGTGYGYTF
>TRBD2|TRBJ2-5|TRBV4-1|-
TGCGCCAGCAGAAAAGTAGCGGGGGGGCGGCAAGAGACCCAGTACTTC
CASRKVAGGRQETQYF
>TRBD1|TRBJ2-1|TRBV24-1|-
TGTGCCACCAGTGATCCTCCGGGACAGGGATCTTCGGTTGAGCAGTTCTTC
CATSDPPGQGSSVEQFF
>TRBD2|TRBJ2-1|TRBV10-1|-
TGCGCCAGCCAGACTAGCGGGACCTACAATGAGCAGTTCTTC
CASQTSGTYNEQFF
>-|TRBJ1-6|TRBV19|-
TGTGCCAGTAGTAATTCCGGGACCAGGGGAGCACCCCTCCACTTT
CASSNSGTRGAPLHF
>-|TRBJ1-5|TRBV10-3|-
TGTGCCATCAGTGAGTTAAGGGGGAGCAATCAGCCCCAGCATTTT
CAISELRGSNQPQHF
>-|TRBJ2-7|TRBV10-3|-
TGTGCCATCAGGTTGGACAGAGCTGGAGGCGAGCAGTACTTC
CAIRLDRAGGEQYF
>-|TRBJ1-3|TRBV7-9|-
TGTGCCAGCAGGGGAACGGAGGCTGGAAACACCATATATTTT
CASRGTEAGNTIYF
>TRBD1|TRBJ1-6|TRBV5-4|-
TGTGCCAGCAGTTCCGGGACAGGGAGCTCCTATAATTCACCCCTCCACTTT
CASSSGTGSSYNSPLHF
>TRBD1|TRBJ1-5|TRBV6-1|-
TGTGCCAGCAGTGAAGCGGGGGCTAACCGGGACAGGGCGAGGCAGCCCCAGCATTTT
CASSEAGANRDRARQPQHF
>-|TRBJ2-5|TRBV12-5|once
TGTGCTAGTGGTTCCTCACACAGGGTAGAGACCCAGTACTTC
CASGSSHRVETQYF
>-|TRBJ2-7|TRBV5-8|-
TGTGCCAGCAGCTTGAGGAGAATCTACGAGCAGTACTTC
CASSLRRIYEQYF
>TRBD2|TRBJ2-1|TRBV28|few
TGTGCCAGCACCGCGGGACTAGCGGGGGGCAAGAGCTCCTACAATGAGCAGTTCTTC
CASTAGLAGGKSSYNEQFF
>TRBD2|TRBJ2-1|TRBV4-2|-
TGTGCCAGCAGCCTCAGCGGGGGAATCGAGCAGTTCTTC
CASSLSGGIEQFF
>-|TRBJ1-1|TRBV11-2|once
TGTGCCAGCAGCTTATTTTCCCCACAGACGAACACTGAAGCTTTCTTT
CASSLFSPQTNTEAFF
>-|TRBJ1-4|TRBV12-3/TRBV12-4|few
TGTGCCAGCAGTTTTGGACAGGAAAAACTGTTTTTT
CASSFGQEKLFF
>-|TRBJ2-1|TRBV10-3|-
TGTGCCATCAGGACCCCTAGTATCCCCGATGAGCAGTTCTTC
CAIRTPSIPDEQFF
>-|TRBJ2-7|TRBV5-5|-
TGTGCCAGCAACTCCCCGAACCTATACGAGCAGTACTTC
CASNSPNLYEQYF
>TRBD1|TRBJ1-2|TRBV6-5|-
TGTGCCAGCAGTCGGGACAGGGTCACTGGCTACACCTTC
CASSRDRVTGYTF
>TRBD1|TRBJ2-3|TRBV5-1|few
TGCGCCAGCAGCTCCCAGGGACAGGTCACAGATACGCAGTATTTT
CASSSQGQVTDTQYF
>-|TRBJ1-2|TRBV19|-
TGTGCCAGTAGTATATGGGGAGAAGGCTACACCTTC
CASSIWGEGYTF
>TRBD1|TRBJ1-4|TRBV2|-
TGTGCCAGCAGTCAACAGGGGTCTAATGAAAAACTGTTTTTT
CASSQQGSNEKLFF
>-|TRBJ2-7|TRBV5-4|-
TGTGCCAGCAGCTTTCAGGGTCCTCCCTACGAGCAGTACTTC
CASSFQGPPYEQYF
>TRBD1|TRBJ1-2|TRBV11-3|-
TGTGCCAGCAGCCCGGGACAGGGGAATGGCTACACCTTC
CASSPGQGNGYTF
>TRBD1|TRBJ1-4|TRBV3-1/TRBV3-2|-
TGTGCCAGCAGCCAAGATAGGGGGCTAGATGAAAAACTGTTTTTT
CASSQDRGLDEKLFF
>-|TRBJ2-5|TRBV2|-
TGTGCCAGCATTGGGGGGTACGGAACCTCGCAAGAGACCCAGTACTTC
CASIGGYGTSQETQYF